One TCR beta chain is described in this entry. Its specificity is not known. This sample was included in a study of T cell responses to AZD1222 COVID-19 vaccine. Findings of the study overall: Possibly, clonal diversity was underestimated; donors were largely white British and included more females. Unmutated variant regions are reportedly the target of nearly half of TCRs that are spike-specific. Once two AZD1222 doses were given, Spike-specific TCR breadth and depth went up. Baseline antibody screening turned up just six or seven seropositive AZD1222 recipients.

Method: immunoSEQ multiplex PCR; TCRdb's copy keeps in-frame clones and lacks some. The profile shows about 100,000 clones, 70% to 90% of them singletons. Per the germline V gene, CDR1 is SGHAT and CDR2 is FQNNGV. V was trimmed by 4 bases and J by 2 bases, leaving 8 bases between them. The CDR3 covers 13 residues. This specimen was peripheral blood, taken on day 0 of AZD1222 vaccination. This receptor was obtained from an adult in good health. This chain connects TRBV11-2 to TRBJ1-1; the D gene is possibly TRBD1 (5 bases). CDR3: CASSSRGNTEAFF. CDR3 bases: TGTGCCAGCAGCTCGAGGGGAAACACTGAAGCTTTCTTT.